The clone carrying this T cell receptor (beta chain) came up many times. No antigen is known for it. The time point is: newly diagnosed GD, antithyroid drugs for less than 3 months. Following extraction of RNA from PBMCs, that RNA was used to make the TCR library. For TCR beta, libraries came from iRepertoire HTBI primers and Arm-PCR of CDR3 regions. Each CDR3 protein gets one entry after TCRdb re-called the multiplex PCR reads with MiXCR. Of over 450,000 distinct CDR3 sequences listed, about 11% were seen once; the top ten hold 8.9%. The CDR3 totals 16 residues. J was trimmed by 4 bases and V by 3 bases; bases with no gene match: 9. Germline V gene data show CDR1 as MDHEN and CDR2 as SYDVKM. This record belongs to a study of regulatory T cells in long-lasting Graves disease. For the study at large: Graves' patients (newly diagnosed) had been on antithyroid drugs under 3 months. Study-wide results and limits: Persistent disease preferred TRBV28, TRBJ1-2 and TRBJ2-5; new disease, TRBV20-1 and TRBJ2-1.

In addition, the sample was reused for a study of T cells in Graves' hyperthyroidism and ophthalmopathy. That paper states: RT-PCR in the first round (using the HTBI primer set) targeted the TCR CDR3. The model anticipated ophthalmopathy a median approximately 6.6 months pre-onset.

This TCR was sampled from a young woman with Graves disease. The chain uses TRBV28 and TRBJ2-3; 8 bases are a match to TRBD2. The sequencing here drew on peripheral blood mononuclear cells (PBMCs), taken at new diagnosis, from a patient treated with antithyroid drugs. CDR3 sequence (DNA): TGTGCCAGCAGTTTGGCGGGGGGACCACCCGCAGATACGCAGTATTTT. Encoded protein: CASSLAGGPPADTQYF. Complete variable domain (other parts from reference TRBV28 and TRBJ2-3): DVKVTQSSRYLVKRTGEKVFLECVQDMDHENMFWYRQDPGLGLRLIYFSYDVKMKEKGDIPEGYSVSREKKERFSLILESASTNQTSMYLCASSLAGGPPADTQYFGPGTRLTVL.